The 7 T cell receptor beta chains given below trace back to one sample, sequenced in a study of CD8+CD57+ T cells in acquired aplastic anemia. TCR beta VDJ and CDR3 were profiled, and genomic DNA was the template. One entry per CDR3 protein results from TCRdb running MiXCR on the reads. The sample lists about 420,000 distinct CDR3 sequences, under 80% occurring once. The sequenced sample consisted of sorted CD4+, CD8+, or CD8+CD57+ T cells (not recorded which) from PBMCs. The receptors were sampled from a human donor in good health, serving as a control.

The sample holds many counts of this clonotype. The V gene is TRBV5-1, the J gene TRBJ2-2; D is possibly TRBD2 (6 bases). The CDR3 has 15 amino acids. Per germline, CDR1 SGHRS and CDR2 YFSETQ. V was trimmed by 3 bases and J by 0 bases, leaving 9 bases between them. Written as DNA, the CDR3 is TGCGCCAGCAGCTCGGGCGGGGCGAACACCGGGGAGCTGTTTTTT. Translating gives CASSSGGANTGELFF.

This clonotype has a single count. The CDR3 here is CASSMGTGGGQPQHF. The CDR3 DNA reads as TGTGCCAGCAGTATGGGGACAGGGGGCGGACAGCCCCAGCATTTT. The chain couples TRBV27 to TRBJ1-5; the match to TRBD1 covers 12 bases. The ends lost 5 bases at V and 7 bases at J; junction bases unmatched: 6. This CDR3 has 15 residues. Germline V gives CDR1 MNHEY, CDR2 SMNVEV (reference sequence).

This clonotype came up many times. Written as DNA, the CDR3 is TGCAGCGTAGCAATCCTGTGGGGGGGCGGAAATTCCGGGGAGCTGTTTTTT. Translating gives CSVAILWGGGNSGELFF. The V and J genes are TRBV29-1 and TRBJ2-2; possibly TRBD2 for D (7 bases). The V end lost 6 bases, the J end lost 6 bases, and 26 bases lay between the germline ends. There are 17 residues in the CDR3. Germline CDR1 is SQVTM and CDR2 is ANQGSEA.

J is TRBJ2-6 and V is TRBV9; 9 bases agree with TRBD1. From germline, CDR1 is SGDLS and CDR2 YYNGEE. Trimming removed 2 bases from V and 0 bases from J; junction bases left unmatched: 3. This CDR3 has 17 residues. As DNA, the CDR3 is TGTGCCAGCAGCGTGGGACAGGGATTCTCTGGGGCCAACGTCCTGACTTTC. This gives the protein CASSVGQGFSGANVLTF.

This clonotype was seen many times. The V gene is TRBV12-3 or TRBV12-4, the J gene TRBJ1-1; the D is unclear. CDR3 length equals 13 residues. V lost 5 bases to trimming and J lost 6 bases, with 13 bases between them. Here the CDR3 reads CASSTTRDAEAFF. As DNA, the CDR3 is TGTGCCAGCAGTACAACAAGGGATGCTGAAGCTTTCTTT.

CDR3 residues: CASSGEGPRAGYTF. For the CDR3, the DNA is TGTGCCAGCAGTGGAGAGGGCCCGAGGGCTGGCTACACCTTC. The rearrangement links TRBV7-3 to TRBJ1-2; D remains ambiguous. From germline, CDR1 is SGHTA and CDR2 FQGTGA. The length of the CDR3 is 14 residues. Trimming left V 6 bases short and J 7 bases short, with 18 bases between. The full variable domain, rest sourced from reference TRBV7-3 and TRBJ1-2, is GAGVSQTPSNKVTEKGKYVELRCDPISGHTALYWYRQSLGQGPEFLIYFQGTGAADDSGLPNDRFFAVRPEGSVSTLKIQRTERGDSAVYLCASSGEGPRAGYTFGSGTRLTVV.

This clonotype was seen at least ten times. This chain joins TRBV6-5 and TRBJ1-6; no firm D call. The ends were cut back, 10 bases at V and 5 bases at J, with 12 bases in the middle. CDR3 length: 13 residues. Germline lookup yields CDR1 MNHEY and CDR2 SVGAGI. This CDR3 reads CATTDIDNSPLHF. CDR3 coding DNA: TGTGCCACCACTGACATCGATAATTCACCCCTCCACTTT.